This entry describes one T cell receptor (beta chain). The CDR3 is 15 residues long. J lost 2 bases, V lost 6 bases, and 7 bases had no gene match. Germline V gene lookup returns CDR1 SEHNR and CDR2 FQNEAQ (reference sequence). This sample is drawn from a study of blood T cell repertoires in COVID-19. Using immunoSEQ multiplex PCR, the repertoire was profiled, and TCRdb retains in-frame clones only, with some absent. The table records 55,000 to 75,000 clones, roughly 90% of them present only once. The source of this sequence is a man aged 55 to 70 with acute or convalescent COVID-19. V and J are TRBV7-9 and TRBJ1-1, with 9 bases aligning to TRBD1. Sequenced material: peripheral blood. CDR3 DNA sequence: TGTGCCAGCAGTTCCGGGACAGGGTACAACACTGAAGCTTTCTTT. It specifies CASSSGTGYNTEAFF.